Below are 7 T cell receptor beta chains sequenced from a single sample in a study of monozygotic twins with inflammatory bowel disease. Reanalyzing the 5' RACE reads, TCRdb keeps one entry per CDR3 protein, without DNA. In all, the sample yields fewer than 200,000 distinct CDR3 sequences. Sample: blood. These receptor sequences come from a human donor with ulcerative colitis or Crohn's disease, or a healthy co-twin of an affected twin (not recorded which).

The chain combines TRBV15 with TRBJ2-1. Germline lookup yields CDR1 LNHNV and CDR2 YYDKDF (reference sequence). This CDR3 has 14 residues. The CDR3 here is CATSRDQASNEQFF.

The chain joins TRBV5-1 to TRBJ1-4; the D call from TCRdb, TRBD1, cannot be confirmed without DNA. CDR1 and CDR2 from the germline V gene are SGHRS and YFSETQ. The CDR3 runs 15 residues. This CDR3 reads CASSKQTGGNEKLFF.

The V call is TRBV15, the J call TRBJ1-1. This CDR3 contains 13 residues. CDR1 is LNHNV and CDR2 is YYDKDF in the germline V gene (reference sequence). The CDR3 region is CATSKGRNTEAFF.

The gene calls are TRBV20-1 and TRBJ2-3; TCRdb designates TRBD1, a call that cannot be tested without DNA. This CDR3 contains 12 residues. Germline values: CDR1 DFQATT, CDR2 SNEGSKA (reference sequence). The CDR3 sequence: CSVPRDRDTQYF.

V is TRBV7-2 and J is TRBJ2-1; the D gene TCRdb calls, TRBD1, cannot be checked with no DNA. The CDR3 sequence is 14 residues long. CDR1 is SGHTA, CDR2 FQGNSA, per germline. The CDR3 loop is CASSPTGTYNEQFF.

The genes are TRBV27 and TRBJ1-5. The CDR3 is 17 amino acids. CDR1 is MNHEY and CDR2 is SMNVEV in the germline V gene (reference sequence). The CDR3 spells CASSLGPSRSGFQPQHF.

The chain carries TRBV2 and TRBJ1-1. Germline V gives CDR1 SNHLY, CDR2 FYNNEI. There are 14 residues in the CDR3. CDR3 region: CASSESVEYTEAFF.